This is a list of T cell receptor beta chains from one sample in a study of T-cell memory formation after mild COVID-19. TCRdb reprocessed the 5' RACE reads via MiXCR and lists one record per CDR3 protein. The profile shows approximately 340,000 distinct CDR3 sequences, approximately 16% of them singletons. Sequencing input: PBMCs or a T cell subset sorted from them (not recorded which). The receptors were gathered from a man aged 18 to 29 who had mild COVID-19 (a few samples of this study predate the infection). Cell type and time point are not known. CDR3s include the opening cysteine and the closing phenylalanine or tryptophan. Some rows mark clone size as missing; the rest say once, few, many or name a class of expanded clone.

j_call clone_size v_call cdr3_aa
TRBJ2-5 . TRBV5-1 CASSLATGGGETQYF
TRBJ1-3 few TRBV6-2/TRBV6-3 CASTAERWEGNSGNTIYF
TRBJ2-2 . TRBV4-1 CASSQGSGPTGELFF
TRBJ2-2 . TRBV6-2/TRBV6-3 CASSYPYGELFF
TRBJ1-6 few TRBV4-3 CASSQDPENSPLHF
TRBJ1-1 . TRBV6-6 CASTYDRLNTEAFF
TRBJ2-1 . TRBV10-2 CASKLGGEYNEQFF
TRBJ1-2 few TRBV4-2 CASSQGEGQAMNGYTF
TRBJ1-5 few TRBV28 CTTSRSGEPQHF
TRBJ1-1 . TRBV7-3 CASSLYRQGPGTEAFF
TRBJ2-1 . TRBV6-5 CASSYRGLGVSYNEQFF
TRBJ2-6 . TRBV20-1 CSAPPSGGANVLTF
TRBJ2-3 few TRBV27 CASSLIAGASTDTQYF
TRBJ2-1 few TRBV27 CASSLGTGGRWQFF
TRBJ2-3 few TRBV20-1 CSARPPDFTDTQYF
TRBJ2-7 few TRBV12-3/TRBV12-4 CASKIGTSGWYEQYF
TRBJ2-5 many TRBV12-3/TRBV12-4 CASSPRGPQETQYF
TRBJ2-1 . TRBV6-2/TRBV6-3 CASSRNFGEQFF
TRBJ2-1 . TRBV7-3 CASSLTGTGPSYNEQFF
TRBJ2-1 few TRBV10-2 CASSDPPGQGVGEQFF
TRBJ2-7 . TRBV11-2 CASSLATPSPVSYYEQYF
TRBJ2-3 few TRBV10-3 CAISPSGDTDTQYF
TRBJ1-5 . TRBV5-1 CASSPTGPSNQPQHF
TRBJ1-5 many TRBV19 CASSGPGQAPRQPQHF
TRBJ2-3 . TRBV7-6 CASGGRGQTTDTQYF
TRBJ2-1 . TRBV7-9 CASSFPINEQFF
TRBJ1-1 many TRBV20-1 CSAKLTGDGCCTEAFF
TRBJ2-5 few TRBV27 CATRGQRNQETQYF
TRBJ1-4 . TRBV4-3 CASSQDLGGEEKLFF
TRBJ2-1 few TRBV4-1 CASSQEALAGGEFF
TRBJ2-1 . TRBV6-5 CASSYSPLFSSRSYNEQFF
TRBJ2-3 many TRBV24-1 CATSDFGGADTQYF
TRBJ1-2 few TRBV6-2/TRBV6-3 CASTIPGINYGYTF
TRBJ1-5 few TRBV20-1 CSAARDTNQPQHF
TRBJ2-1 . TRBV7-9 CASSLAIRAEQFF
TRBJ2-5 . TRBV9 CASSTTGFQETQYF
TRBJ1-1 . TRBV12-3/TRBV12-4 CASSGWDEAFF
TRBJ2-1 few TRBV14 CASSQDFTGDSYNEQFF
TRBJ2-7 . TRBV7-7 CASSLGEGVYEQYF
TRBJ1-2 . TRBV12-3/TRBV12-4 CASSFGGAGYTF
TRBJ2-1 . TRBV4-3 CASSQRVPVVVNEQFF
TRBJ2-7 many TRBV5-1 CASSLESPYEQYF
TRBJ2-1 . TRBV12-3/TRBV12-4 CASSLTGGRWFF
TRBJ2-1 few TRBV3-1 CASSQVPAAKYEQFF
TRBJ1-1 many TRBV7-2 CASSLAGQGLNTEAFF
TRBJ2-1 few TRBV7-3 CASSTNTGYNEQFF
TRBJ1-2 few TRBV3-1 CASSLLAALDYGYTF
TRBJ1-6 . TRBV14 CASSQGLYNSPLHF
TRBJ2-1 many TRBV12-3/TRBV12-4 CASSFWVEQFF
TRBJ2-3 many TRBV9 CASSVGGYTDTQYF
TRBJ1-4 few TRBV7-2 CASSSRGRGEKLFF
TRBJ1-6 . TRBV5-1 CASSSQGQGSASPLHF
TRBJ1-1 few TRBV20-1 CSALDARLNTEAFF